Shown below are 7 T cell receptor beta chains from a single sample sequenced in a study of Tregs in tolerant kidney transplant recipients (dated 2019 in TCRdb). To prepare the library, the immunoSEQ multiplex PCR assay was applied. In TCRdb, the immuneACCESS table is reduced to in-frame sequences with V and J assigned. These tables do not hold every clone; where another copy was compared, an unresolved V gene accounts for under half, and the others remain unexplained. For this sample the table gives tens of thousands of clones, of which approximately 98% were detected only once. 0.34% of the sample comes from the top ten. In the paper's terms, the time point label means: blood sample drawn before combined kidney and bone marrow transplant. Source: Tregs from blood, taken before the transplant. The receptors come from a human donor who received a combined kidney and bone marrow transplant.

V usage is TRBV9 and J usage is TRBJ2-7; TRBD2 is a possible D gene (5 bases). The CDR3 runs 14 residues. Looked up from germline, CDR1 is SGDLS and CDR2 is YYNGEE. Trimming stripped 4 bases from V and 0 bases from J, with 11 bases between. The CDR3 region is CASSRLSASYEQYF. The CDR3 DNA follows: TGTGCCAGCAGCCGCCTTAGCGCCTCCTACGAGCAGTACTTC. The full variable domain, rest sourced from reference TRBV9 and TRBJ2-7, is DSGVTQTPKHLITATGQRVTLRCSPRSGDLSVYWYQQSLDQGLQFLIQYYNGEERAKGNILERFSAQQFPDLHSELNLSSLELGDSALYFCASSRLSASYEQYFGPGTRLTVT.

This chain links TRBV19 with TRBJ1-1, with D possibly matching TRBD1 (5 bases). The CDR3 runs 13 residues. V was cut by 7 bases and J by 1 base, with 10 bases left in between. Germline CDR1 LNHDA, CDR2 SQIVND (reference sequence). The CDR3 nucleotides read TGTGCCAGTACCGACGACAGGAACACTGAAGCTTTCTTT. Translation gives CASTDDRNTEAFF.

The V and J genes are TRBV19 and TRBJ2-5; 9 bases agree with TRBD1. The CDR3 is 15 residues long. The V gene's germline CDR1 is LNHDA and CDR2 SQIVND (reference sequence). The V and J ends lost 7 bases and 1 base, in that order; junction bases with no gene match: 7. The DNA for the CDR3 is TGTGCCAGTAACCCGGGACAGGGCTCCCAAGAGACCCAGTACTTC. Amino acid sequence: CASNPGQGSQETQYF. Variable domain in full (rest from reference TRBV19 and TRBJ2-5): DGGITQSPKYLFRKEGQNVTLSCEQNLNHDAMYWYRQDPGQGLRLIYYSQIVNDFQKGDIAEGYSVSREKKESFPLTVTSAQKNPTAFYLCASNPGQGSQETQYFGPGTRLLVL.

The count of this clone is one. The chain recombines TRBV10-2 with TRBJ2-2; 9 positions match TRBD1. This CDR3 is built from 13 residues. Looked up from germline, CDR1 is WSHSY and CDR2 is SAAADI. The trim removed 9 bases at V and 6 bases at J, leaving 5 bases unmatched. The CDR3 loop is CASLRQGAGELFF. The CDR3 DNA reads TGCGCCAGTCTTAGACAGGGGGCCGGGGAGCTGTTTTTT.

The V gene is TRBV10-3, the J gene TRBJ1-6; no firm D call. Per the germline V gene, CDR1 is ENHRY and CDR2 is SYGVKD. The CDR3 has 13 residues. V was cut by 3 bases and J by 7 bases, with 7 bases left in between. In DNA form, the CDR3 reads TGTGCCATCAGTGAACGGGTCAATTCACCCCTCCACTTT. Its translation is CAISERVNSPLHF.

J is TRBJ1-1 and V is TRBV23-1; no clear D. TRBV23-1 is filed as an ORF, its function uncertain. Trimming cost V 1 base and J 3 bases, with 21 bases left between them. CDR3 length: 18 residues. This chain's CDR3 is CASSQFLPTAALDTEAFF. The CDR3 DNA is TGCGCCAGCAGTCAATTTTTGCCAACAGCGGCGTTGGACACTGAAGCTTTCTTT.

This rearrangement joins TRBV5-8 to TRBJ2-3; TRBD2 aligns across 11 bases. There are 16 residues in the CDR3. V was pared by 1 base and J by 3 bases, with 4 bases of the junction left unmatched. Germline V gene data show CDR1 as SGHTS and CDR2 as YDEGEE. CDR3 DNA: TGTGCCAGCAGCTTGCCCCGGACTAGCGGGACAGATACGCAGTATTTT. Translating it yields CASSLPRTSGTDTQYF.